This note documents a single T cell receptor beta chain sequence. The V end lost 5 bases, the J end lost 4 bases, and 13 bases lay between the germline ends. Germline loops: CDR1 WNHNN, CDR2 SYGVQD (reference sequence). The length of the CDR3 is 14 residues. This record belongs to a study of blood T cell repertoires in COVID-19. Assay: immunoSEQ multiplex PCR; the TCRdb copy retains only in-frame clones and omits some. In the table there are fewer than 350,000 clones, about 76% of which are singletons. This TCR was sampled from a woman aged 60 to 75 with active or convalescent COVID-19. Input material: peripheral blood. The chain combines TRBV10-1 with TRBJ2-3; the D is unclear. Here the CDR3 reads CASSRRGLADTQYF. In DNA form, the CDR3 reads TGCGCCAGCAGTCGACGCGGATTAGCAGATACGCAGTATTTT.